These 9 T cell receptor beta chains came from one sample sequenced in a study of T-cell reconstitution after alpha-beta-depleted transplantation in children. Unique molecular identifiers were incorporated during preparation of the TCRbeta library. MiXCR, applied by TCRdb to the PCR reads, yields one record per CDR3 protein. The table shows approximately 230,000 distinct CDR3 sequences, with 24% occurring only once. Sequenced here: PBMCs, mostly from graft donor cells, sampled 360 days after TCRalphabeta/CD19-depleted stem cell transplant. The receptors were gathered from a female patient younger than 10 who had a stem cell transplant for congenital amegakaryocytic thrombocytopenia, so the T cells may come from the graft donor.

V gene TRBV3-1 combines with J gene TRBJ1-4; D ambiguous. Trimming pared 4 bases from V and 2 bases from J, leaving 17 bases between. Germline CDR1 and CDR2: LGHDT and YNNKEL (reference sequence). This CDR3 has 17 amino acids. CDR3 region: CASSRSGPLATNEKLFF. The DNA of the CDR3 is TGTGCCAGCAGCCGTTCGGGCCCCCTGGCTACTAATGAAAAACTGTTTTTT. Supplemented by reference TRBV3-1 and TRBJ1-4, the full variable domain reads DTAVSQTPKYLVTQMGNDKSIKCEQNLGHDTMYWYKQDSKKFLKIMFSYNNKELIINETVPNRFSPKSPDKAHLNLHINSLELGDSAVYFCASSRSGPLATNEKLFFGSGTQLSVL.

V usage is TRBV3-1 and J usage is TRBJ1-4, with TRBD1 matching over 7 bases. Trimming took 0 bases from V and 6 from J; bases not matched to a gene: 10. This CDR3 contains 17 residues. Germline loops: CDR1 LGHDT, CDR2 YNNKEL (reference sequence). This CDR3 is CASSQEPRRGRDEKLFF. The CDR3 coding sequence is TGTGCCAGCAGCCAAGAACCCAGAAGGGGGCGTGATGAAAAACTGTTTTTT.

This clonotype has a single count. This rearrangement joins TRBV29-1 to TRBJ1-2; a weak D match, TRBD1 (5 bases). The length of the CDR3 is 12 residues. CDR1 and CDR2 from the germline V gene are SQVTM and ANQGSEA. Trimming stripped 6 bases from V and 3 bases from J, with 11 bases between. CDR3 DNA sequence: TGCAGCGTGCCGCGGGGGTACTATGGCTACACCTTC. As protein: CSVPRGYYGYTF.

Here the CDR3 DNA reads TGCAGTGCTAGAGGACAGGTCGTGCAGCCCCAGCATTTT. Amino acids: CSARGQVVQPQHF. J is TRBJ1-5 and V is TRBV20-1, with D perhaps matching TRBD1 (6 bases). Germline assignment: CDR1 DFQATT and CDR2 SNEGSKA (reference sequence). Trimming stripped 1 base from V and 7 bases from J, with 11 bases between. This CDR3 region has 13 residues.

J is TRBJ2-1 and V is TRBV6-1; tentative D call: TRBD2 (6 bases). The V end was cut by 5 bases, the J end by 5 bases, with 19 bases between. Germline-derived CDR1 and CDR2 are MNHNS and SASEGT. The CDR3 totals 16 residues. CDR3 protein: CASSRLLGGAHNEQFF. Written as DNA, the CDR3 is TGTGCCAGCAGTCGCTTGCTCGGCGGGGCCCACAATGAGCAGTTCTTC.

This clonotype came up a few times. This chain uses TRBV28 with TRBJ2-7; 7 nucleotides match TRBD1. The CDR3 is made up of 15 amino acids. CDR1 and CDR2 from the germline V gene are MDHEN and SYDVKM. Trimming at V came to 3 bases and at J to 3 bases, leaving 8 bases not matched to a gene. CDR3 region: CASSLTGQRYYEQYF. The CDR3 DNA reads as TGTGCCAGCAGTTTGACGGGACAGAGATACTACGAGCAGTACTTC.

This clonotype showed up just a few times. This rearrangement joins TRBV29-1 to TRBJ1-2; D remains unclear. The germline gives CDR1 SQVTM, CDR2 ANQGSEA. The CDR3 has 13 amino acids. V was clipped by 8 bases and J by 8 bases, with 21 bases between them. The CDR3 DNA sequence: TGCAGCTGCGCCGGGGTCTCTCTTGGAGGCTACACCTTC. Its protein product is CSCAGVSLGGYTF.

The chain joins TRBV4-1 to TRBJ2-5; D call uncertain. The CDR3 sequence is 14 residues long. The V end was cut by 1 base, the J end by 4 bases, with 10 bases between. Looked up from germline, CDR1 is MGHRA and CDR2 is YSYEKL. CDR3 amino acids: CASSQGFWSETQYF. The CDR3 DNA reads TGCGCCAGCAGCCAAGGGTTTTGGTCAGAGACCCAGTACTTC.

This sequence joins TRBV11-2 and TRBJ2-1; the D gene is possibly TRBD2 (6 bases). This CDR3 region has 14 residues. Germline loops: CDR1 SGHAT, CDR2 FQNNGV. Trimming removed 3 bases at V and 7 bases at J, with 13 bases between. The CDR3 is CASSFGRDENEQFF. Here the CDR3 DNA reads TGTGCCAGCAGCTTCGGGAGAGACGAGAATGAGCAGTTCTTC.